This T cell receptor (beta chain) was observed in a study of tumor and adjacent non-tumor tissue in lung cancer. Broader study findings: TCR diversity was significantly greater in tumor than normal lung tissue.

The CDR3 extends over 15 amino acids. Germline lookup yields CDR1 SGHDT and CDR2 YYEEEE. This sample's RNA came from whole unsorted tissue. This non-tumor lung sample came from over 3 cm beyond the tumor edge. A modified ARM-PCR protocol with three rounds of nested PCR amplified TCRbeta. Via MiXCR, TCRdb re-called the multiplex PCR reads, giving one row per CDR3 protein. The data hold 60,000 or so distinct CDR3 sequences, with over 60% observed a single time. A note on this clonotype: Its target is unknown. At one end the junction does not follow the germline gene, possibly because of a read error.

The gene calls are TRBV5-6 and TRBJ1-1; TRBD1 might be the D (6 bases). The sequence was collected from a man aged 70-80 years with non-small cell lung cancer. Sequencing was done on a sample of distant non-tumor lung tissue. CDR3 amino acids: CASSLWGGAFTGAFF. The CDR3, as DNA: TGTGCCAGCAGCTTGTGGGGGGGCGCGTTCACTGGAGCTTTCTTT. The variable domain in full, with the rest retrieved from reference TRBV5-6 and TRBJ1-1, is DAGVTQSPTHLIKTRGQQVTLRCSPKSGHDTVSWYQQALGQGPQFIFQYYEEEERQRGNFPDRFSGHQFPNYSSELNVNALLLGDSALYLCASSLWGGAFTGAFFGQGTRLTVV.